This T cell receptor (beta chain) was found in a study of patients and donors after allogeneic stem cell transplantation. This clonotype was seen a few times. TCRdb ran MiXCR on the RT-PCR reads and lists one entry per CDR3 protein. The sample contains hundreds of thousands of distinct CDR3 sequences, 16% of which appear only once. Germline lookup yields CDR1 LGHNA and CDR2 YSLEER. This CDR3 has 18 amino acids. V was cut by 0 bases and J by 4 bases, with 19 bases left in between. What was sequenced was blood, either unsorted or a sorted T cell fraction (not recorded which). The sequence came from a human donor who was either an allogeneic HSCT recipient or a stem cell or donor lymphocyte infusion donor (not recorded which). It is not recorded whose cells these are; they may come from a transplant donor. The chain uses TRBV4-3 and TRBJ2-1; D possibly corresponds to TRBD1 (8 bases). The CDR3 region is CASSQDWGGRGLYNEQFF. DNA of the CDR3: TGCGCCAGCAGCCAAGATTGGGGGGGCAGGGGGCTTTACAATGAGCAGTTCTTC.